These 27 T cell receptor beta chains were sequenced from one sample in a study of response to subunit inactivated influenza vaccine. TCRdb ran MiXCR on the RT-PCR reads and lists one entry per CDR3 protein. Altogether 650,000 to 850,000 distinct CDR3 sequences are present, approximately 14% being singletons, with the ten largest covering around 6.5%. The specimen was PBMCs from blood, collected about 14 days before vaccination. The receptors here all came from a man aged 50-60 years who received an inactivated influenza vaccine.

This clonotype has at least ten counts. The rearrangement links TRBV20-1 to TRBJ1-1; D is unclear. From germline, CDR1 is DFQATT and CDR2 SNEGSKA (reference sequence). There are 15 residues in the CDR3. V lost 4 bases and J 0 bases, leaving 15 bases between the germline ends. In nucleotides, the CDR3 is TGCAGTGCTACACAGAAAGGACGGATGAACACTGAAGCTTTCTTT. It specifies CSATQKGRMNTEAFF.

CDR3 protein: CASSLWDRGRYEQYF. In DNA, the CDR3 is TGTGCCAGCAGTTTATGGGACAGGGGTCGCTACGAGCAGTACTTC. This rearrangement joins TRBV12-3 or TRBV12-4 to TRBJ2-7; 10 bases are a match to TRBD1. The CDR3 totals 15 residues. J lost 3 bases, V lost 2 bases, and 4 bases had no gene match.

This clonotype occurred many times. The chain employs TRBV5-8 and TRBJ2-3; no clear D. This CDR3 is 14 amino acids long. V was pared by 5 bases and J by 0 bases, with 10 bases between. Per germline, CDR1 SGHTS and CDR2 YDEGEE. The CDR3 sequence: CASSLRTSTDTQYF. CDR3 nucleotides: TGTGCCAGCAGTTTACGGACGAGCACAGATACGCAGTATTTT.

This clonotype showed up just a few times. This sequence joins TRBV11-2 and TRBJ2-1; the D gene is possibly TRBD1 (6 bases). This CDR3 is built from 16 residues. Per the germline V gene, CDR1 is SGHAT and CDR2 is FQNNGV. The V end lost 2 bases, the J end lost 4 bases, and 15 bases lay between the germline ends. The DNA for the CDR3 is TGTGCCAGCAGCTTATTTTACAGGGAAGAATACAATGAGCAGTTCTTC. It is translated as CASSLFYREEYNEQFF.

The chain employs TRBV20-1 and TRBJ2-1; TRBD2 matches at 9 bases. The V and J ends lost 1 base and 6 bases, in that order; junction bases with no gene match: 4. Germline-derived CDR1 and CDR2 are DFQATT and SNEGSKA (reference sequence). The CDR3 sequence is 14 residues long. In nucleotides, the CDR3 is TGCAGTGCTAGAGCGGTAGCGGGGGTCAATGAGCAGTTCTTC. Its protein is CSARAVAGVNEQFF.

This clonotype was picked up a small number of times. The CDR3: CASRGSIYNEQFF. Written as DNA, the CDR3 is TGTGCCAGCAGAGGATCTATTTACAATGAGCAGTTCTTC. This chain connects TRBV2 to TRBJ2-1; D is undetermined. Per germline, CDR1 SNHLY and CDR2 FYNNEI. V lost 6 bases and J 4 bases, leaving 10 bases between the germline ends. The length of the CDR3 is 13 residues.

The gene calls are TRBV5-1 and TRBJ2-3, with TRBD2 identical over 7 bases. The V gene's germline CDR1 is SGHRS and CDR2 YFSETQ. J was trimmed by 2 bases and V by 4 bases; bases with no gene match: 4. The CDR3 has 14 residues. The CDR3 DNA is TGCGCCAGCAGCCTCGGGACTAACACAGATACGCAGTATTTT. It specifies CASSLGTNTDTQYF.

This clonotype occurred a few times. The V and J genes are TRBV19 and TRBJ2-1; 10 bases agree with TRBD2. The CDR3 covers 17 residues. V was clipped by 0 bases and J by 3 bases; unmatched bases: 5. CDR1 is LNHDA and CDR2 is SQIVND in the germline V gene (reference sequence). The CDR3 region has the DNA TGTGCCAGTAGTATAGATCTGGCTAGCGGGAGCTACAATGAGCAGTTCTTC. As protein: CASSIDLASGSYNEQFF. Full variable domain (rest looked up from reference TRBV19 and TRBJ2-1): DGGITQSPKYLFRKEGQNVTLSCEQNLNHDAMYWYRQDPGQGLRLIYYSQIVNDFQKGDIAEGYSVSREKKESFPLTVTSAQKNPTAFYLCASSIDLASGSYNEQFFGPGTRLTVL.

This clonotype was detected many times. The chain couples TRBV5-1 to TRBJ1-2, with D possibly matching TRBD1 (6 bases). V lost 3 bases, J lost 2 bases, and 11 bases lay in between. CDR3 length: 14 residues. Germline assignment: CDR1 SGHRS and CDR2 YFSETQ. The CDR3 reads CASSSDRLNYGYTF. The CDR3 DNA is TGCGCCAGCAGCTCGGACAGATTAAACTATGGCTACACCTTC. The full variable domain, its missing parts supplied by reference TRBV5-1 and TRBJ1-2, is KAGVTQTPRYLIKTRGQQVTLSCSPISGHRSVSWYQQTPGQGLQFLFEYFSETQRNKGNFPGRFSGRQFSNSRSEMNVSTLELGDSALYLCASSSDRLNYGYTFGSGTRLTVV.

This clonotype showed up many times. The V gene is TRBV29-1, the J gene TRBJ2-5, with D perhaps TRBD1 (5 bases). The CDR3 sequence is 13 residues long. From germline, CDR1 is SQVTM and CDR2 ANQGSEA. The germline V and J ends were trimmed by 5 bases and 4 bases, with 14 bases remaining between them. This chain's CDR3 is CSVIKGLGETQYF. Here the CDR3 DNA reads TGCAGCGTTATTAAGGGGCTTGGAGAGACCCAGTACTTC.

CDR3 region: CASRRDRDTEAFF. The CDR3, as DNA: TGTGCCAGCAGGCGGGACAGGGACACTGAAGCTTTCTTT. The rearrangement joins TRBV2 to TRBJ1-1, with 9 positions matching TRBD1. Trimming cost V 6 bases and J 3 bases; bases outside gene matches: 2. This CDR3 comprises 13 residues. Germline CDR1 and CDR2: SNHLY and FYNNEI.

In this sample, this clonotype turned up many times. CDR3 sequence reads: CASSFSSGGAPTQYF. CDR3 nucleotide sequence: TGTGCCAGCAGCTTCTCTAGCGGGGGGGCCCCCACCCAGTACTTC. The J gene is TRBJ2-5, the V gene TRBV7-2, with 12 positions matching TRBD2. With V trimmed by 3 bases and J by 8 bases, 7 bases remained unmatched. The germline V gene has CDR1 SGHTA and CDR2 FQGNSA. The CDR3 runs to 15 residues. Combining the CDR3 with reference TRBV7-2 and TRBJ2-5 gives the whole variable domain GAGVSQSPSNKVTEKGKDVELRCDPISGHTALYWYRQSLGQGLEFLIYFQGNSAPDKSGLPSDRFSAERTGGSVSTLTIQRTQQEDSAVYLCASSFSSGGAPTQYFGPGTRLLVL.

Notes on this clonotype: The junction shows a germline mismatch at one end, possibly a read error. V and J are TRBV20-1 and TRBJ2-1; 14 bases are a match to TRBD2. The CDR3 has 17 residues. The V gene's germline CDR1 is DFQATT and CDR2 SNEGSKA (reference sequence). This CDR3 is CCARAGLAGGSINEQFF. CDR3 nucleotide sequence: TGCTGTGCTAGAGCCGGACTAGCGGGAGGATCCATCAATGAGCAGTTCTTC.

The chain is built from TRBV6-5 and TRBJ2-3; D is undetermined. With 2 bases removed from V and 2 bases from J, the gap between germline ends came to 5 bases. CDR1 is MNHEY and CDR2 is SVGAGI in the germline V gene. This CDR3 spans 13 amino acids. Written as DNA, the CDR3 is TGTGCCAGCAGTTACCAGATCACAGATACGCAGTATTTT. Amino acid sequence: CASSYQITDTQYF.

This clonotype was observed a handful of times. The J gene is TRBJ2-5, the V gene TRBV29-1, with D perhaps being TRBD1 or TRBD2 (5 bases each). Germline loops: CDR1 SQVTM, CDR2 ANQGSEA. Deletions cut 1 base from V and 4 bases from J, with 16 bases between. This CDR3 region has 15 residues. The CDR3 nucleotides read TGCAGCGTTGAAGGCCGGGACCTGATCGTAGAGACCCAGTACTTC. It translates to CSVEGRDLIVETQYF.

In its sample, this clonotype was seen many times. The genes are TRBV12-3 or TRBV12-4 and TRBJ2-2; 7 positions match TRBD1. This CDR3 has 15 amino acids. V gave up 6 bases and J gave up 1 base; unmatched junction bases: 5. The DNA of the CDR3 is TGTGCCAGCAGCTTGGGGACAGTGAACACCGGGGAGCTGTTTTTT. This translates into CASSLGTVNTGELFF.

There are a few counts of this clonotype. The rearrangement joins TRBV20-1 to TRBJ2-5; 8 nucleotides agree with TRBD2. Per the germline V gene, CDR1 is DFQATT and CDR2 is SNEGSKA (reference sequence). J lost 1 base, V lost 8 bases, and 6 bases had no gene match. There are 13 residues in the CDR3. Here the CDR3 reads CSSWTSSQETQYF. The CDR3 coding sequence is TGCAGTTCATGGACTAGCAGCCAAGAGACCCAGTACTTC.

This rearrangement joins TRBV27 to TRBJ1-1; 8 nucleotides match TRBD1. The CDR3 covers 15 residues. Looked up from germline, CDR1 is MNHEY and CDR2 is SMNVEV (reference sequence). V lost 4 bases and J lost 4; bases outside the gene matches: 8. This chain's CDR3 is CASSWTGPGVTEAFF. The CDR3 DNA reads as TGTGCCAGCAGTTGGACAGGGCCTGGGGTCACTGAAGCTTTCTTT.

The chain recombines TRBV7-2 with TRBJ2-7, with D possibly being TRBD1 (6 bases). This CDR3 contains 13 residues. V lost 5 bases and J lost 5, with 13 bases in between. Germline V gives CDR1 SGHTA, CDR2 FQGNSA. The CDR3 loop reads CASSDHGQNEQYF. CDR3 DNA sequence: TGTGCCAGCAGCGATCATGGACAGAACGAGCAGTACTTC.

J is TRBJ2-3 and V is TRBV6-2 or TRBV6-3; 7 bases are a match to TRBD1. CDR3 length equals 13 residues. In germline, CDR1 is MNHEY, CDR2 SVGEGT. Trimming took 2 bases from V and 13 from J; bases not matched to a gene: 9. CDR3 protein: CASSYPPGRGKYF. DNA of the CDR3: TGTGCCAGCAGTTACCCCCCGGGCAGGGGGAAGTATTTT.

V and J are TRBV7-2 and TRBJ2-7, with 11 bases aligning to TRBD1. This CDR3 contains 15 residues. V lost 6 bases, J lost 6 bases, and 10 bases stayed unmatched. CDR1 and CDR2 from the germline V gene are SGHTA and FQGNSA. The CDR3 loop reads CASSAGQGASGEQYF. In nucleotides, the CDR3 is TGTGCCAGCAGTGCCGGACAGGGGGCTTCGGGCGAGCAGTACTTC.

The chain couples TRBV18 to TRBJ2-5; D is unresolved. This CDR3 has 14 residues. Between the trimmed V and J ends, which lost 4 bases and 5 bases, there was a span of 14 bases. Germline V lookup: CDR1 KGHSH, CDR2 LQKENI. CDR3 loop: CASSLSKPPETQYF. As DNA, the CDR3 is TGTGCCAGCTCACTTTCGAAACCTCCGGAGACCCAGTACTTC.

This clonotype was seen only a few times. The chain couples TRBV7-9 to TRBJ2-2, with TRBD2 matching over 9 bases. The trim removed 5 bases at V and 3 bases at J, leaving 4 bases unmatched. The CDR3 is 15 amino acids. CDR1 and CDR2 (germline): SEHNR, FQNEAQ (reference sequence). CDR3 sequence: CASSPRLADTGELFF. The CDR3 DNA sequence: TGTGCCAGCAGCCCCCGACTAGCGGACACCGGGGAGCTGTTTTTT.

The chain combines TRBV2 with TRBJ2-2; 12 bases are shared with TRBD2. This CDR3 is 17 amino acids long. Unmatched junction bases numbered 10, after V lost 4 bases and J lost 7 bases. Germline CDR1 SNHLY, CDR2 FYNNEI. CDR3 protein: CASSATSGRHWDGELFF. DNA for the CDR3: TGTGCCAGCAGTGCGACTAGCGGGAGACATTGGGACGGGGAGCTGTTTTTT.

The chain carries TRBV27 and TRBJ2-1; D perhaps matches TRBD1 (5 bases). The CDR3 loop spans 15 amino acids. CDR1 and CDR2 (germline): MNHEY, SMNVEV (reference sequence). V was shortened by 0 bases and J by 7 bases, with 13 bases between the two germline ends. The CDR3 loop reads CASSLSRPRTNEQFF. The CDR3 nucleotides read TGTGCCAGCAGTTTATCTCGCCCCAGGACAAATGAGCAGTTCTTC.

The DNA of the CDR3 is TGCGCCAGCAGCCCCCCGGGTAGCGGGGGGAGTGAGCAGTTCTTC. It specifies CASSPPGSGGSEQFF. The chain has TRBV4-3 and TRBJ2-1, with TRBD2 matching over 10 bases. The ends lost 4 bases at V and 9 bases at J; junction bases unmatched: 9. The V gene's germline CDR1 is LGHNA and CDR2 YSLEER. This CDR3 is 15 amino acids long.

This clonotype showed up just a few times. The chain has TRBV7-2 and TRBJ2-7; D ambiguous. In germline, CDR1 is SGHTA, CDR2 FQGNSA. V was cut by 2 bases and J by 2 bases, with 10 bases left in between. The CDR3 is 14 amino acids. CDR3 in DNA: TGTGCCAGCAGCTTAAAGAGCACAACCTACGAGCAGTACTTC. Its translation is CASSLKSTTYEQYF.